These T cell receptor beta chains were read from a single sample in a study of regulatory T cells in long-lasting Graves disease. Via MiXCR, TCRdb re-called the multiplex PCR reads, giving one row per CDR3 protein. The sample holds roughly 610,000 distinct CDR3 sequences; less than 20% are singletons and the top ten take approximately 20%. A further study also used this sample, focusing on T cells in Graves' hyperthyroidism and ophthalmopathy.

Source: peripheral blood mononuclear cells (PBMCs), taken at new diagnosis, from a patient treated with antithyroid drugs. These receptors all come from a woman aged 30 to 39 with Graves disease. Each CDR3 is given with its conserved first and last residue. A D gene is named only where the DNA matches it firmly. Clone size, where shown, is once, few, many, or a class for clones that have expanded.

>TRBD2|few|TRBJ2-1|TRBV6-1
TGTGCCAGCAGTGAAACCAGCGGGGTGGGGGGGGGCAATGAGCAGTTCTTC
CASSETSGVGGGNEQFF
>TRBD1|few|TRBJ2-1|TRBV7-9
TGTGCCAGCAGCTTAGCGCTAGGACAGGGGTATCATGAGCAGTTCTTC
CASSLALGQGYHEQFF
>TRBD1|.|TRBJ2-2|TRBV28
TGTGCCAGCAGCCCCGGGACAGGGGTTTTCACCGGGGAGCTGTTTTTT
CASSPGTGVFTGELFF
>TRBD2|.|TRBJ2-1|TRBV15
TGTGCCACCAGCAGATCCTTGAGCGGGAGTGAGCAGTTCTTC
CATSRSLSGSEQFF
>.|.|TRBJ2-7|TRBV5-5
TGTGCCAGCAGGACCGGGACTGGCCCTTTGGAGCAGTACTTC
CASRTGTGPLEQYF
>TRBD2|few|TRBJ2-3|TRBV7-2
TGTGCCAGCAGCTTAGGACTCATAGCGGGTCCTAGCACAGATACGCAGTATTTT
CASSLGLIAGPSTDTQYF
>TRBD1|few|TRBJ1-2|TRBV6-4
TGTGCCAGCAGTGTCACCGGGACAGCGGATGGAGGCTACACCTTC
CASSVTGTADGGYTF
>.|few|TRBJ2-4|TRBV2
TGTGCCAGCAGTGGATTAAGCGAGTCGACCAAAAACATTCAGTACTTC
CASSGLSESTKNIQYF
>TRBD2|many|TRBJ2-2|TRBV6-1
TGTGCCAGCAGAAGACTAGCGGTGAACACCGGGGAGCTGTTTTTT
CASRRLAVNTGELFF
>.|.|TRBJ2-1|TRBV4-1
TGCGCCAGCAGCCAACCCCGGGACTCAAGCAATGAGCAGTTCTTC
CASSQPRDSSNEQFF
>.|few|TRBJ2-1|TRBV20-1
TGCAGTGCTAGCCGGGACTCCACCTACAATGAGCAGTTCTTC
CSASRDSTYNEQFF
>.|.|TRBJ2-3|TRBV3-1
TGTGCCAGCAGCCAAGAGGGGGATACGCAGTATTTT
CASSQEGDTQYF
>.|many|TRBJ2-5|TRBV27
TGTGCCAGCAGACGGCTAGGTGGAGAGACCCAGTACTTC
CASRRLGGETQYF
>.|many|TRBJ1-6|TRBV28
TGTGCCAGTAGATCGTCGATGGGGTACCTCCACTTT
CASRSSMGYLHF
>.|.|TRBJ2-3|TRBV9
TGTGCCAGCAGCGTAGCTTTGGCGGGACCTACAGATACGCAGTATTTT
CASSVALAGPTDTQYF
>.|.|TRBJ1-1|TRBV29-1
TGCAGCGCCCGGATAGGGCAGACCACTGAAGCTTTCTTT
CSARIGQTTEAFF
>.|few|TRBJ1-2|TRBV12-3/TRBV12-4
TGTGCCAGCAGCTGGACAGATTACTATGGCTACACCTTC
CASSWTDYYGYTF
>.|many|TRBJ2-2|TRBV6-1
TGTGCCAGCAGTGAATGGGCGGGAACAAGCGACACCGGGGAGCTGTTTTTT
CASSEWAGTSDTGELFF
>TRBD2|many|TRBJ2-1|TRBV6-4
TGTGCCAGCAGTGACTCTACTAGCGGACACAATGAGCAGTTCTTC
CASSDSTSGHNEQFF
>.|many|TRBJ2-7|TRBV12-3/TRBV12-4
TGTGCCAGCAGGCCCCGGGGTAGTTTCTACGAGCAGTACTTC
CASRPRGSFYEQYF
>TRBD2|few|TRBJ2-1|TRBV20-1
TGCAGTGCTCCCGTGACAGCGGGAGTCTATGAGCAGTTCTTC
CSAPVTAGVYEQFF
>TRBD1|many|TRBJ2-7|TRBV20-1
TGCAGTGCTCGTTCCGGGACAGGGGGTGACGAGCAGTACTTC
CSARSGTGGDEQYF
>.|.|TRBJ2-2|TRBV6-5
TGTGCCAGCAGTTACCCTAACACCGGGGAGCTGTTTTTT
CASSYPNTGELFF
>.|.|TRBJ1-1|TRBV20-1
TGCAGTGCTAGAGTGACAGGAAACACTGAAGCTTTCTTT
CSARVTGNTEAFF
>.|.|TRBJ1-1|TRBV20-1
TGCAGTGCATCCATGACAGTCGTTGAAGCTTTCTTT
CSASMTVVEAFF
>.|many|TRBJ2-3|TRBV7-2
TGTGCCAGCAGCTTAGCTAATACGCAGTATTTT
CASSLANTQYF
>.|few|TRBJ1-6|TRBV9
TGTGCCAGCAGCGTAGAACAGACCAATTCACCCCTCCACTTT
CASSVEQTNSPLHF
>.|many|TRBJ1-1|TRBV30
TGTGCCTGGACAGACCTGAACACTGAAGCTTTCTTT
CAWTDLNTEAFF
>.|many|TRBJ2-3|TRBV12-3/TRBV12-4
TGTGCCAGCAGGACCTCCCTGGGGACCAAGCACACAGATACGCAGTATTTT
CASRTSLGTKHTDTQYF
>.|few|TRBJ2-1|TRBV20-1
TGCAGTGCTAGAGATTTGGGGGAGAACCCCTACAATGAGCAGTTCTTC
CSARDLGENPYNEQFF
>.|many|TRBJ2-1|TRBV2
TGTGCCAGCAGGTACACAACCGACTCCACCTACAATGAGCAGTTCTTC
CASRYTTDSTYNEQFF
>TRBD2|.|TRBJ2-3|TRBV7-2
TGTGCCAGCAGAGGGACTAGCGGGGGGTTCGGAGATACGCAGTATTTT
CASRGTSGGFGDTQYF
>TRBD2|few|TRBJ2-2|TRBV30
TGTGCCTGGAGAACTAGCGGGAGGCCCGGGGAGCTGTTTTTT
CAWRTSGRPGELFF
>.|many|TRBJ2-7|TRBV11-2
TGTGCCAGCAGCTTATCTCCGGAGGGGACCTACGAGCAGTACTTC
CASSLSPEGTYEQYF
>.|many|TRBJ2-1|TRBV7-3
TGTGCCAGCAGCTCCGGGGGTCAGTCACACAATGAGCAGTTCTTC
CASSSGGQSHNEQFF